The 21 T cell receptor beta chains in this list originate from one sample, sequenced in a study of CD8 T cells in ankylosing spondylitis. TCRdb processed the 5' RACE reads anew with MiXCR; each CDR3 protein has one entry. The data contain about 250,000 distinct CDR3 sequences, roughly a quarter of them singletons. Sample: blood, either unsorted or a sorted T cell fraction (not recorded which). Source of these receptors: a male donor with ankylosing spondylitis or in good health (not recorded which).

This clonotype appeared many times. The chain has TRBV10-3 and TRBJ2-5, with a weak D call TRBD1 (6 bases). Germline V lookup: CDR1 ENHRY, CDR2 SYGVKD. The CDR3 sequence is 13 residues long. The germline V and J ends were trimmed by 4 bases and 6 bases, with 12 bases remaining between them. The CDR3 region has the DNA TGTGCCATCAGTGTGGAACAGGGCCAGACCCAGTACTTC. Its protein product is CAISVEQGQTQYF.

The chain uses TRBV2 and TRBJ2-7; tentative D call: TRBD1 (5 bases). Germline CDR1 is SNHLY and CDR2 is FYNNEI. The germline V and J ends were trimmed by 4 bases and 6 bases, with 19 bases remaining between them. The CDR3 is made up of 15 amino acids. CDR3 sequence reads: CASSGSAGSSSEQYF. CDR3 DNA: TGTGCCAGCAGTGGTAGTGCAGGGTCGAGCTCCGAGCAGTACTTC.

This clonotype was observed a few times. J is TRBJ1-1 and V is TRBV6-5; D is unclear. Trimming removed 2 bases at V and 9 bases at J, with 13 bases between. This CDR3 is 13 amino acids long. Germline CDR1 reads MNHEY; CDR2 reads SVGAGI. The CDR3, as DNA: TGTGCCAGCAGTTACGCCGGGCTCGGTCAAGCTTTCTTT. The encoded protein is CASSYAGLGQAFF.

This rearrangement joins TRBV30 to TRBJ1-5, with D unresolved. CDR1 and CDR2 (germline): GTSNPN, SVGIG (reference sequence). Trimming removed 0 bases at V and 3 bases at J, with 6 bases between. This CDR3 region has 13 residues. The CDR3 region is CAWSVGPNQPQHF. CDR3 coding DNA: TGTGCCTGGAGTGTAGGCCCCAATCAGCCCCAGCATTTT.

This clonotype showed up many times. V usage is TRBV20-1 and J usage is TRBJ1-4; weak D call: TRBD1 (5 bases). Germline CDR1 DFQATT, CDR2 SNEGSKA (reference sequence). The length of the CDR3 is 16 residues. Trimming removed 1 base at V and 0 bases at J, with 12 bases between. The CDR3 nucleotides read TGCAGTGCTAGAGCCCCTAGGGGAGCAACTAATGAAAAACTGTTTTTT. Encoded protein: CSARAPRGATNEKLFF.

In its sample, this clonotype was seen many times. The chain carries TRBV10-3 and TRBJ2-2; no clear D. CDR1 ENHRY and CDR2 SYGVKD come from the germline V gene. The V and J ends lost 1 base and 6 bases respectively, with 3 bases between them. The CDR3 is made up of 12 amino acids. In nucleotides, the CDR3 is TGTGCCATCAGTGAGTTAGCCGGGGAGCTGTTTTTT. Amino acid sequence: CAISELAGELFF.

In this sample, this clonotype turned up many times. The chain employs TRBV5-1 and TRBJ2-5, with 8 positions matching TRBD1. The CDR3 runs 14 residues. With 4 bases clipped from V and 10 bases from J, the junction kept 12 bases outside the gene matches. Germline V gene sequence: CDR1 SGHRS, CDR2 YFSETQ. The CDR3 region has the DNA TGCGCCAGCAGCCAGGACAGGGTGAGGGTGATCCAGTACTTC. Its protein is CASSQDRVRVIQYF.

This clonotype was counted at least ten times. The chain's CDR3 is CSASDRQWGSYEQYF. DNA of the CDR3: TGCAGTGCTAGCGATCGACAGTGGGGCTCCTACGAGCAGTACTTC. The rearrangement links TRBV20-1 to TRBJ2-7, with D tentatively TRBD1 (5 bases). The CDR3 consists of 15 residues. Between the trimmed V and J ends, which lost 3 bases and 0 bases, there was a span of 15 bases. Germline assignment: CDR1 DFQATT and CDR2 SNEGSKA (reference sequence).

This clonotype was detected ten times or more. This chain uses TRBV9 with TRBJ2-3; no definite D call. Germline values: CDR1 SGDLS, CDR2 YYNGEE. V dropped 0 bases and J dropped 6 bases, with 8 bases sitting between them. The CDR3 is 13 residues long. The CDR3 protein is CASSVELVDTQYF. DNA for the CDR3: TGTGCCAGCAGCGTAGAGCTGGTCGATACGCAGTATTTT.

This clonotype appeared a single time. The CDR3 loop is CASSLEGWVTNSEAFF. As DNA, the CDR3 is TGTGCCAGCAGTTTAGAGGGGTGGGTAACGAATTCTGAAGCTTTCTTT. The chain joins TRBV12-3 or TRBV12-4 to TRBJ1-1, with a tentative D call TRBD1 (5 bases). This CDR3 comprises 16 residues. V shed 1 base and J shed 6 bases, with 18 bases lying between them.

As regards this clonotype: A clone one base away is much larger, so this may be a read error. V and J are TRBV6-1 and TRBJ2-7; possibly TRBD1 or TRBD2 for D (5 bases each). Germline CDR1 is MNHNS and CDR2 is SASEGT. This CDR3 region has 14 residues. Trimming removed 6 bases at V and 6 bases at J, with 18 bases between. The CDR3 coding sequence is TGTGCCAGCAGCCGTCCGGGACGGGGAAGCGAGCAGTACTTC. Protein product: CASSRPGRGSEQYF.

This clonotype was observed many times. The genes are TRBV3-1 and TRBJ2-3; D is perhaps TRBD2 (5 bases). The germline V gene encodes CDR1 LGHDT and CDR2 YNNKEL (reference sequence). V lost 0 bases and J 4 bases, leaving 14 bases between the germline ends. CDR3 length: 16 amino acids. CDR3 sequence reads: CASSQDYKGVADTQYF. In DNA, the CDR3 is TGTGCCAGCAGCCAAGATTACAAGGGAGTGGCAGATACGCAGTATTTT.

This chain joins TRBV12-3 or TRBV12-4 and TRBJ1-5, with D possibly being TRBD1 (5 bases). V lost 6 bases to trimming and J lost 1 base, with 13 bases between them. The CDR3 sequence is 15 residues long. The CDR3 nucleotides are TGTGCCAGCAGAATGGGGGGGGACAGCAATCAGCCCCAGCATTTT. Residues: CASRMGGDSNQPQHF.

This chain links TRBV10-1 with TRBJ1-2; maybe TRBD1 (5 bases). Trimming removed 5 bases at V and 2 bases at J, with 9 bases between. There are 13 residues in the CDR3. Germline V gene lookup returns CDR1 WNHNN and CDR2 SYGVQD (reference sequence). DNA of the CDR3: TGCGCCAGCAGTCGGGACGGCAACTATGGCTACACCTTC. Its protein product is CASSRDGNYGYTF.

This clonotype was recorded many times. The gene calls are TRBV20-1 and TRBJ2-1; no firm D call. The germline CDR1 and CDR2 sequences are DFQATT and SNEGSKA (reference sequence). Trimming took 3 bases from V and 0 from J, leaving 15 bases between them. The CDR3 totals 16 residues. This CDR3 is CSARTLTQSSYNEQFF. As DNA, the CDR3 is TGCAGTGCTAGGACTCTCACCCAGAGCTCCTACAATGAGCAGTTCTTC.

This clonotype was observed many times. The gene calls are TRBV20-1 and TRBJ2-2; no firm D call. V lost 4 bases, J lost 1 base, and 7 bases lay in between. The CDR3 runs to 13 residues. CDR1 is DFQATT and CDR2 is SNEGSKA in the germline V gene (reference sequence). The CDR3 nucleotides are TGCAGTGCTATATTACAGAACACCGGGGAGCTGTTTTTT. Amino acids: CSAILQNTGELFF.

This clonotype has a count of ten or more. The chain is built from TRBV29-1 and TRBJ2-3; D is possibly TRBD1 or TRBD2 (6 bases each). Deletions cut 6 bases from V and 4 bases from J, with 14 bases between. The CDR3 runs 13 residues. Per the germline V gene, CDR1 is SQVTM and CDR2 is ANQGSEA. CDR3 protein: CSVGGRGADTQYF. CDR3 in DNA: TGCAGCGTCGGGGGCAGGGGAGCAGATACGCAGTATTTT.

V and J are TRBV29-1 and TRBJ2-7, with 12 positions matching TRBD2. This CDR3 region has 15 residues. Germline trimming cut 6 bases from V and 0 bases from J; bases unmatched to any gene: 6. Germline values: CDR1 SQVTM, CDR2 ANQGSEA. Here the CDR3 reads CSVRLAGESSYEQYF. The CDR3 DNA reads TGCAGCGTAAGACTAGCGGGAGAGAGCTCCTACGAGCAGTACTTC.

This clonotype was recorded a few times. V gene TRBV12-3 or TRBV12-4 combines with J gene TRBJ2-1; 9 bases align to TRBD1. V dropped 6 bases and J dropped 2; count of bases not matched to a gene: 11. The CDR3 totals 17 residues. The CDR3 loop is CASRNPGGQGTYNEQFF. The CDR3 DNA is TGTGCCAGCAGGAACCCGGGGGGACAGGGTACCTACAATGAGCAGTTCTTC.

This clonotype was detected only a few times. This chain joins TRBV10-3 and TRBJ2-1, with 7 bases that match TRBD1. CDR1 and CDR2 from the germline V gene are ENHRY and SYGVKD. Losses at the gene ends were 4 bases for V and 3 bases for J; bases not matched to a gene: 3. The CDR3 covers 14 residues. The CDR3 nucleotides are TGTGCCATCAGTGGTCGGGACAGCTACAATGAGCAGTTCTTC. Protein: CAISGRDSYNEQFF.

In its sample, this clonotype was seen many times. The chain employs TRBV12-3 or TRBV12-4 and TRBJ1-2; D unresolved. V was cut by 2 bases and J by 4 bases, with 11 bases left in between. This CDR3 is 14 amino acids long. CDR3 amino acids: CASSLRRISYGYTF. CDR3 in DNA: TGTGCCAGCAGTTTACGTCGTATCAGCTATGGCTACACCTTC.